One and the same sample provided the 28 T cell receptor beta chains below, sequenced in a study of blood T cell repertoires in COVID-19. This table comes from immunoSEQ multiplex PCR, and its TCRdb copy is limited to in-frame clones, with some not included. The sample carries approximately 64,000 clones, approximately 91% recorded once. Sequences were obtained from peripheral blood. The source of these receptors is a man between 65 and 80 years old with acute or convalescent COVID-19.

This chain links TRBV15 with TRBJ1-4; no reliable D call. V was pared by 1 base and J by 0 bases, with 12 bases between. The CDR3 extends over 17 amino acids. In germline, CDR1 is LNHNV, CDR2 YYDKDF (reference sequence). The DNA of the CDR3 is TGTGCCACCAGCAGAGTTGGAGGTCGGGCAACTAATGAAAAACTGTTTTTT. It codes for CATSRVGGRATNEKLFF.

The chain couples TRBV5-1 to TRBJ1-4; D gene uncertain. The CDR3 extends over 14 amino acids. V was shortened by 0 bases and J by 8 bases, with 11 bases between the two germline ends. Germline V CDR1 and CDR2: SGHRS, YFSETQ. The DNA of the CDR3 is TGCGCCAGCAGCTTGGACTACTCGGGAGAAAAACTGTTTTTT. This gives the protein CASSLDYSGEKLFF.

The rearrangement uses TRBV5-1 and TRBJ2-7; D is perhaps TRBD1 (6 bases). Trimming cost V 4 bases and J 5 bases, with 16 bases left between them. The CDR3 extends over 14 amino acids. The V gene's germline CDR1 is SGHRS and CDR2 YFSETQ. CDR3 coding DNA: TGCGCCAGCAGCAAGGCAGGGGCCGTTAACGAGCAGTACTTC. This gives the protein CASSKAGAVNEQYF.

The chain recombines TRBV11-1 with TRBJ2-7, with 8 positions matching TRBD2. Germline V lookup: CDR1 SGHAT, CDR2 FQDESV (reference sequence). The J segment lost 3 bases and the V segment lost 1 base, leaving 5 bases of the junction unmatched. The CDR3 has 15 amino acids. CDR3 sequence (DNA): TGTGCCAGCAGCTTAGGACGGGGGGGCTTCTACGAGCAGTACTTC. Its translation: CASSLGRGGFYEQYF. Using reference TRBV11-1 and TRBJ2-7 for the parts outside the CDR3, the full variable domain is EAEVAQSPRYKITEKSQAVAFWCDPISGHATLYWYRQILGQGPELLVQFQDESVVDDSQLPKDRFSAERLKGVDSTLKIQPAELGDSAMYLCASSLGRGGFYEQYFGPGTRLTVT.

This clone was picked up a small number of times. J is TRBJ1-3 and V is TRBV2; tentative D call: TRBD1 (5 bases). Germline CDR1 and CDR2: SNHLY and FYNNEI. The length of the CDR3 is 15 residues. V gave up 4 bases and J gave up 0 bases, with 10 bases separating them. The CDR3: CASSAGGASGNTIYF. In DNA form, the CDR3 reads TGTGCCAGCAGTGCAGGTGGGGCCTCTGGAAACACCATATATTTT.

This clone was observed a single time. The V gene is TRBV28, the J gene TRBJ1-2; possibly TRBD1 for D (5 bases). The ends were cut back, 7 bases at V and 8 bases at J, with 14 bases in the middle. This CDR3 spans 12 amino acids. The germline V gene encodes CDR1 MDHEN and CDR2 SYDVKM. The DNA for the CDR3 is TGTGCCAGCACCTCTGGGAGGGGCGGCTACACCTTC. This codes for CASTSGRGGYTF.

The V and J genes are TRBV3-1 (or the pseudogene TRBV3-2) and TRBJ1-4, with TRBD1 matching 7 bases. Germline CDR1 is LGHDT and CDR2 is YNNKEL (reference sequence). V lost 4 bases to trimming and J lost 5 bases; unmatched junction nucleotides: 4. The CDR3 runs to 14 residues. In DNA form, the CDR3 reads TGTGCCAGCAGCCCCCGGGACAGAAATGAAAAACTGTTTTTT. Translating gives CASSPRDRNEKLFF.

This chain links TRBV11-3 with TRBJ2-1; 13 bases line up with TRBD2. Germline V gene sequence: CDR1 SGHNT, CDR2 YENEEA. The ends lost 1 base at V and 7 bases at J; junction bases unmatched: 7. The CDR3 totals 17 residues. This chain's CDR3 is CASSLAGTSGANNEQFF. In DNA, the CDR3 is TGTGCCAGCAGCTTAGCGGGGACTAGCGGGGCGAATAATGAGCAGTTCTTC.

This chain joins TRBV2 and TRBJ1-3; the D is unclear. V was shortened by 7 bases and J by 4 bases, with 14 bases between the two germline ends. The CDR3 covers 14 residues. Germline V gives CDR1 SNHLY, CDR2 FYNNEI. In DNA, the CDR3 is TGTGCCAGCATTCGAGGGCCCCCCGGAAACACCATATATTTT. Its protein is CASIRGPPGNTIYF.

This chain connects TRBV7-2 to TRBJ2-5; 9 bases line up with TRBD2. Germline CDR1 reads SGHTA; CDR2 reads FQGNSA. With V trimmed by 1 base and J by 3 bases, 9 bases remained unmatched. The CDR3 length is 17 residues. CDR3 in amino acids: CASSLEGRLAEKETQYF. In nucleotides, the CDR3 is TGTGCCAGCAGCTTAGAGGGGAGACTAGCGGAGAAAGAGACCCAGTACTTC.

The V and J genes are TRBV7-2 and TRBJ1-2; D unclear. The CDR3 extends over 15 amino acids. V was pared by 1 base and J by 8 bases, with 17 bases between. From germline, CDR1 is SGHTA and CDR2 FQGNSA. For the CDR3, the DNA is TGTGCCAGCAGCTTAGGGGTACTAGATGGATGGGGCTACACCTTC. Translating it yields CASSLGVLDGWGYTF.

The rearrangement links TRBV2 to TRBJ1-4, with 8 bases fitting TRBD1. The CDR3 has 12 amino acids. Germline CDR1 SNHLY, CDR2 FYNNEI. Trimming removed 6 bases from V and 10 bases from J; junction bases left unmatched: 4. CDR3 bases: TGTGCCAGCAGGGACAGGGAGGGAAAACTGTTTTTT. It specifies CASRDREGKLFF. The full variable domain, completed using reference TRBV2 and TRBJ1-4, is EPEVTQTPSHQVTQMGQEVILRCVPISNHLYFYWYRQILGQKVEFLVSFYNNEISEKSEIFDDQFSVERPDGSNFTLKIRSTKLEDSAMYFCASRDREGKLFFGSGTQLSVL.

The rearrangement links TRBV7-3 to TRBJ1-6; 7 positions match TRBD1. CDR3 length: 14 amino acids. The germline CDR1 and CDR2 sequences are SGHTA and FQGTGA. Trimming cost V 5 bases and J 9 bases; bases outside gene matches: 7. This chain's CDR3 is CASSVGQKLSPLHF. CDR3 nucleotides: TGTGCCAGCAGCGTGGGACAGAAGCTTTCACCCCTCCACTTT.

The chain links TRBV4-1 to TRBJ2-7; D is unresolved. Trimming cost V 0 bases and J 1 base, with 10 bases left between them. This CDR3 has 15 amino acids. CDR1 is MGHRA and CDR2 is YSYEKL in the germline V gene. This CDR3 reads CASSQDRVKSYEQYF. DNA for the CDR3: TGCGCCAGCAGCCAAGATCGGGTCAAATCCTACGAGCAGTACTTC.

The chain uses TRBV4-3 and TRBJ1-1; the match to TRBD1 covers 8 bases. From germline, CDR1 is LGHNA and CDR2 YSLEER. There are 14 residues in the CDR3. The junction had 8 bases not matched to a gene; V was cut back by 1 base and J by 10 bases. CDR3 protein: CASSQGPGQEVAFF. CDR3 in DNA: TGCGCCAGCAGCCAAGGACCGGGACAGGAGGTAGCTTTCTTT.

The gene calls are TRBV27 and TRBJ2-5; 8 bases are a match to TRBD1. The J segment lost 2 bases and the V segment lost 4 bases, leaving 3 bases of the junction unmatched. Germline CDR1 is MNHEY and CDR2 is SMNVEV (reference sequence). CDR3 length: 14 amino acids. The CDR3 spells CASSSTGAQETQYF. The CDR3 nucleotides are TGTGCCAGCAGTTCGACAGGGGCGCAAGAGACCCAGTACTTC.

The chain couples TRBV7-2 to TRBJ1-6; D gene unclear. From germline, CDR1 is SGHTA and CDR2 FQGNSA. The CDR3 extends over 16 amino acids. The V gene lost 1 base and the J gene lost 8 bases, with 15 bases spanning the gap. The CDR3 coding sequence is TGTGCCAGCAGCTTAGGGCGACTAAGATCGGATTCACCCCTCCACTTT. Protein sequence: CASSLGRLRSDSPLHF.

The chain is built from TRBV5-1 and TRBJ1-4; D ambiguous. The CDR3 length is 14 residues. The V gene's germline CDR1 is SGHRS and CDR2 YFSETQ. V lost 0 bases and J lost 6, with 9 bases in between. CDR3 amino acids: CASSLGRADEKLFF. The CDR3 bases are TGCGCCAGCAGCTTGGGGAGGGCGGATGAAAAACTGTTTTTT.

The V call is TRBV27, the J call TRBJ2-7, with TRBD1 as a possible D gene (6 bases). This CDR3 is 16 amino acids long. Germline V gene sequence: CDR1 MNHEY, CDR2 SMNVEV (reference sequence). Trimming removed 5 bases at V and 0 bases at J, with 17 bases between. The CDR3 DNA follows: TGTGCCAGCAGTCGCCAGTTTGTAGGGGGCTCCTACGAGCAGTACTTC. Its translation: CASSRQFVGGSYEQYF.

In nucleotides, the CDR3 is TGTGCCAGCAGGCAAGGGACAGGGGCTCAGCCCCAGCATTTT. Protein: CASRQGTGAQPQHF. The V and J genes are TRBV5-5 and TRBJ1-5; the match to TRBD1 covers 10 bases. CDR1 is SGHKS and CDR2 is YYEKEE in the germline V gene (reference sequence). The CDR3 spans 14 residues. V lost 5 bases, J lost 6 bases, and 5 bases stayed unmatched. The variable domain in full, with the rest retrieved from reference TRBV5-5 and TRBJ1-5, is DAGVTQSPTHLIKTRGQQVTLRCSPISGHKSVSWYQQVLGQGPQFIFQYYEKEERGRGNFPDRFSARQFPNYSSELNVNALLLGDSALYLCASRQGTGAQPQHFGDGTRLSIL.

This rearrangement joins TRBV6-2 or TRBV6-3 to TRBJ1-2, with TRBD1 as a possible D gene (6 bases). The length of the CDR3 is 11 residues. V dropped 4 bases and J dropped 7 bases, with 7 bases sitting between them. The germline CDR1 and CDR2 sequences are MNHEY and SVGEGT. The CDR3 nucleotides are TGTGCCAGCAGTTTGGACAGTGGCTACACCTTC. It specifies CASSLDSGYTF.

This clone was detected only a few times. The rearrangement uses TRBV23-1 and TRBJ1-6, with D unclear. TRBV23-1 is classed as an ORF, of uncertain function. This CDR3 has 15 amino acids. The ends were cut back, 5 bases at V and 4 bases at J, with 12 bases in the middle. CDR3 coding DNA: TGCGCCAGCAGTTGGAGCGTACAATATAATTCACCCCTCCACTTT. Its protein is CASSWSVQYNSPLHF.

This clone was seen a handful of times. This rearrangement joins TRBV4-2 to TRBJ2-5; TRBD2 might be the D (6 bases). Germline CDR1 reads LGHNA; CDR2 reads YNFKEQ. The CDR3 spans 16 residues. V was shortened by 4 bases and J by 5 bases, with 20 bases between the two germline ends. CDR3: CASSRVLATESETQYF. The CDR3 nucleotides are TGTGCCAGCAGCCGAGTTCTAGCGACGGAATCGGAGACCCAGTACTTC.

V and J are TRBV5-1 and TRBJ2-7; TRBD2 aligns across 11 bases. V dropped 2 bases and J dropped 0; count of bases not matched to a gene: 1. The length of the CDR3 is 15 residues. The V gene's germline CDR1 is SGHRS and CDR2 YFSETQ. CDR3 residues: CASSFGLAGSYEQYF. The CDR3 nucleotides are TGCGCCAGCAGCTTTGGACTAGCGGGCTCCTACGAGCAGTACTTC.

This chain joins TRBV2 and TRBJ2-5, with D possibly matching TRBD2 (7 bases). The CDR3 loop spans 16 amino acids. Germline loops: CDR1 SNHLY, CDR2 FYNNEI. V shed 7 bases and J shed 3 bases, with 21 bases lying between them. Here the CDR3 reads CASILGGAAGKETQYF. The DNA for the CDR3 is TGTGCCAGCATCCTGGGGGGGGCGGCGGGTAAAGAGACCCAGTACTTC.

This CDR3 reads CASSLQGNNQPQHF. CDR3 sequence (DNA): TGTGCCAGTAGTCTGCAGGGGAATAATCAGCCCCAGCATTTT. The chain recombines TRBV19 with TRBJ1-5, with a possible D match to TRBD1 (6 bases). The CDR3 sequence is 14 residues long. Germline CDR1 and CDR2: LNHDA and SQIVND (reference sequence). The V end lost 5 bases, the J end lost 4 bases, and 12 bases lay between the germline ends.

The chain has TRBV19 and TRBJ1-2; no clear D gene. The V end lost 3 bases, the J end lost 5 bases, and 7 bases lay between the germline ends. Germline-derived CDR1 and CDR2 are LNHDA and SQIVND (reference sequence). The CDR3 loop spans 12 amino acids. The CDR3 DNA reads as TGTGCCAGTAGTATCCATGAGTATGGCTACACCTTC. It codes for CASSIHEYGYTF.

The J gene is TRBJ2-7, the V gene TRBV19; D is possibly TRBD1 (5 bases). Germline loops: CDR1 LNHDA, CDR2 SQIVND (reference sequence). V was shortened by 3 bases and J by 1 base, with 13 bases between the two germline ends. This CDR3 comprises 15 residues. The CDR3: CASSMRRGGSYEQYF. In nucleotides, the CDR3 is TGTGCCAGTAGTATGAGAAGGGGCGGATCCTACGAGCAGTACTTC.